The 26 T cell receptor beta chains below were found in one sample sequenced in a study of blood T cell repertoires in COVID-19. Only in-frame clones appear in the TCRdb table, and some are missing; sequencing was by immunoSEQ multiplex PCR. The sample shows around 200,000 clones, less than 80% of them seen only once. The sample taken for sequencing was peripheral blood. These receptors were taken from a woman aged 45-59 years with acute or convalescent COVID-19.

The V gene is TRBV11-2, the J gene TRBJ1-1, with a tentative D call TRBD1 (5 bases). Trimming removed 0 bases at V and 0 bases at J, with 11 bases between. CDR1 is SGHAT and CDR2 is FQNNGV in the germline V gene. The CDR3 length is 16 residues. For the CDR3, the DNA is TGTGCCAGCAGCTTAGATTCGCAGGGATTGAACACTGAAGCTTTCTTT. Translating gives CASSLDSQGLNTEAFF.

CDR3 nucleotide sequence: TGTGCCAGTAGTATAACTAGCGGGGTTACAGATACGCAGTATTTT. This translates into CASSITSGVTDTQYF. The chain links TRBV19 to TRBJ2-3, with 10 bases lining up with TRBD2. The CDR3 is made up of 15 amino acids. V was clipped by 2 bases and J by 3 bases; unmatched bases: 2. Per the germline V gene, CDR1 is LNHDA and CDR2 is SQIVND (reference sequence).

J is TRBJ1-3 and V is TRBV3-1 (or the pseudogene TRBV3-2); D uncertain. The V end lost 0 bases, the J end lost 2 bases, and 8 bases lay between the germline ends. The CDR3 spans 15 residues. Germline V gives CDR1 LGHDT, CDR2 YNNKEL (reference sequence). This chain's CDR3 is CASSQEREPGNTIYF. CDR3 in DNA: TGTGCCAGCAGCCAAGAAAGGGAGCCTGGAAACACCATATATTTT.

This clone has a handful of counts. The CDR3 here is CSAAGQGNYGYTF. As DNA, the CDR3 is TGCAGCGCTGCCGGACAGGGGAACTATGGCTACACCTTC. This sequence joins TRBV29-1 and TRBJ1-2; TRBD1 matches 9 bases. The germline CDR1 and CDR2 sequences are SQVTM and ANQGSEA. The junction had 5 bases not matched to a gene; V was cut back by 7 bases and J by 2 bases. There are 13 residues in the CDR3.

The chain links TRBV30 to TRBJ1-6; TRBD1 aligns across 10 bases. This CDR3 region has 12 residues. Trimming removed 7 bases from V and 8 bases from J; junction bases left unmatched: 2. CDR1 is GTSNPN, CDR2 SVGIG, per germline (reference sequence). CDR3 loop: CAFGTGDSPLHF. The CDR3 nucleotides read TGTGCCTTTGGGACAGGGGATTCACCCCTCCACTTT.

This chain links TRBV3-1 (or the pseudogene TRBV3-2) with TRBJ1-2; D gene uncertain. This CDR3 comprises 16 residues. Trimming left V 0 bases short and J 0 bases short, with 11 bases between. Germline V gene sequence: CDR1 LGHDT, CDR2 YNNKEL (reference sequence). The CDR3 is CASSQELGRSNYGYTF. In DNA, the CDR3 is TGTGCCAGCAGCCAAGAACTCGGCAGGTCTAACTATGGCTACACCTTC.

The table lists this clone with a count of one. The chain combines TRBV25-1 with TRBJ2-2; 7 bases align to TRBD1. CDR3 size: 16 residues. V lost 6 bases to trimming and J lost 0 bases; unmatched junction nucleotides: 7. Germline-derived CDR1 and CDR2 are MGHDK and SYGVNS. The CDR3 loop is CASRGDGTANTGELFF. The CDR3 bases are TGTGCCAGCAGAGGAGACGGGACAGCGAACACCGGGGAGCTGTTTTTT.

V is TRBV13 and J is TRBJ2-1; 7 bases are a match to TRBD2. Trimming took 3 bases from V and 8 from J; bases not matched to a gene: 4. Germline V gene sequence: CDR1 PRHDT, CDR2 FYEKMQ (reference sequence). The CDR3 contains 13 residues. CDR3 in DNA: TGTGCCAGCAGCTTGGGAGGGCCCGATGAGCAGTTCTTC. It translates to CASSLGGPDEQFF.

CDR3 coding DNA: TGTGCCAGCAGTTTTCCCGGGACTAGCGGGATTACGCAGTATTTT. Protein sequence: CASSFPGTSGITQYF. The chain is built from TRBV28 and TRBJ2-3; the match to TRBD2 covers 13 bases. Looked up from germline, CDR1 is MDHEN and CDR2 is SYDVKM. V was clipped by 3 bases and J by 8 bases; unmatched bases: 5. The CDR3 extends over 15 amino acids.

The rearrangement links TRBV28 to TRBJ1-3; D is uncertain. V was shortened by 2 bases and J by 0 bases, with 14 bases between the two germline ends. There are 17 residues in the CDR3. Germline loops: CDR1 MDHEN, CDR2 SYDVKM. This CDR3 reads CASSLVGVLASGNTIYF. DNA of the CDR3: TGTGCCAGCAGTTTAGTCGGGGTATTGGCCTCTGGAAACACCATATATTTT. The variable domain in full, with the rest retrieved from reference TRBV28 and TRBJ1-3, is DVKVTQSSRYLVKRTGEKVFLECVQDMDHENMFWYRQDPGLGLRLIYFSYDVKMKEKGDIPEGYSVSREKKERFSLILESASTNQTSMYLCASSLVGVLASGNTIYFGEGSWLTVV.

The chain links TRBV5-5 to TRBJ1-5, with TRBD1 matching over 7 bases. Germline assignment: CDR1 SGHKS and CDR2 YYEKEE (reference sequence). This CDR3 is 14 amino acids long. V shed 3 bases, J shed 8 bases, and the junction held 8 bases outside the gene matches. DNA of the CDR3: TGTGCCAGCAGCTCGGGACCAGGGGGAAAGCCCCAGCATTTT. Its protein product is CASSSGPGGKPQHF.

V gene TRBV5-4 combines with J gene TRBJ1-1; weak D call: TRBD1 (5 bases). The V end lost 4 bases, the J end lost 2 bases, and 15 bases lay between the germline ends. CDR1 and CDR2 from the germline V gene are SGHNT and YYREEE (reference sequence). This CDR3 spans 15 amino acids. The CDR3 sequence is CASSPGGRANTEAFF. The CDR3 DNA reads TGTGCCAGCAGCCCGGGCGGCAGGGCCAACACTGAAGCTTTCTTT. The full variable domain, in which reference TRBV5-4 and TRBJ1-1 provide the parts outside the CDR3, is ETGVTQSPTHLIKTRGQQVTLRCSSQSGHNTVSWYQQALGQGPQFIFQYYREEENGRGNFPPRFSGLQFPNYSSELNVNALELDDSALYLCASSPGGRANTEAFFGQGTRLTVV.

This clone was seen only a few times. V usage is TRBV14 and J usage is TRBJ1-2; 9 nucleotides align to TRBD1. CDR1 SGHDN and CDR2 FVKESK come from the germline V gene. This CDR3 contains 13 residues. Unmatched junction bases numbered 0, after V lost 1 base and J lost 6 bases. CDR3 sequence (DNA): TGTGCCAGCAGCCAAGGACAGGGGGATGGCTACACCTTC. Residues: CASSQGQGDGYTF.

This clone was seen only once. The chain uses TRBV6-6 and TRBJ1-5; a weak D match, TRBD1 (6 bases). Germline V gene data show CDR1 as MNHNY and CDR2 as SVGAGI (reference sequence). The V and J ends lost 8 bases and 5 bases respectively, with 16 bases between them. The CDR3 runs to 14 residues. The CDR3: CASRPGQTYQPQHF. As DNA, the CDR3 is TGTGCCAGCCGTCCAGGACAGACTTATCAGCCCCAGCATTTT.

The J gene is TRBJ2-2, the V gene TRBV19, with D perhaps TRBD2 (5 bases). CDR1 is LNHDA, CDR2 SQIVND, per germline (reference sequence). This CDR3 has 15 residues. Trimming shortened V by 6 bases and J by 4 bases, and 15 bases separated the two germline ends. The CDR3: CASRPGRRSTGELFF. The DNA of the CDR3 is TGTGCCAGTAGGCCTGGCAGGAGGTCCACCGGGGAGCTGTTTTTT.

This sequence joins TRBV6-2 or TRBV6-3 and TRBJ2-7; the match to TRBD2 covers 9 bases. The V gene end was trimmed by 1 base and the J gene end by 4 bases; junction bases not matched to a gene: 20. This CDR3 has 20 residues. Germline V CDR1 and CDR2: MNHEY, SVGEGT. CDR3 protein: CASSYLASGTSGAPHYEQYF. In nucleotides, the CDR3 is TGTGCCAGCAGTTACTTGGCTAGCGGGACTTCCGGTGCTCCGCATTACGAGCAGTACTTC.

The J gene is TRBJ2-3, the V gene TRBV24-1, with a possible D match to TRBD1 (5 bases). V lost 7 bases and J 4 bases, leaving 14 bases between the germline ends. Germline-derived CDR1 and CDR2 are KGHDR and SFDVKD. CDR3 length: 14 residues. CDR3 amino acids: CATRTGASADTQYF. The CDR3 bases are TGTGCCACCAGAACTGGGGCAAGTGCAGATACGCAGTATTTT.

In its sample, this clone was seen once. The chain employs TRBV11-2 and TRBJ2-7; D possibly corresponds to TRBD2 (6 bases). V was clipped by 6 bases and J by 2 bases, with 17 bases between them. Germline loops: CDR1 SGHAT, CDR2 FQNNGV. CDR3 length equals 15 residues. CDR3 loop: CASRLRDLGTYEQYF. The CDR3 DNA is TGTGCCAGCAGATTACGGGACTTAGGAACCTACGAGCAGTACTTC.

The chain uses TRBV19 and TRBJ2-3, with 7 bases matching TRBD1. Germline CDR1 LNHDA, CDR2 SQIVND (reference sequence). The CDR3 has 15 residues. The V gene end was trimmed by 5 bases and the J gene end by 2 bases; junction bases not matched to a gene: 7. DNA of the CDR3: TGTGCCAGTAGTCCCCGGACAGGCCCCACAGATACGCAGTATTTT. It yields the protein CASSPRTGPTDTQYF. Full variable domain (rest looked up from reference TRBV19 and TRBJ2-3): DGGITQSPKYLFRKEGQNVTLSCEQNLNHDAMYWYRQDPGQGLRLIYYSQIVNDFQKGDIAEGYSVSREKKESFPLTVTSAQKNPTAFYLCASSPRTGPTDTQYFGPGTRLTVL.

This clone was counted a few times. V is TRBV7-8 and J is TRBJ1-1, with D possibly being TRBD1 (5 bases). This CDR3 has 13 residues. Germline V lookup: CDR1 SGHVS, CDR2 FQNEAQ. V lost 4 bases and J 1 base, leaving 7 bases between the germline ends. CDR3 region: CASSYQGNTEAFF. CDR3 in DNA: TGTGCCAGCAGCTACCAGGGGAACACTGAAGCTTTCTTT.

The DNA of the CDR3 is TGCGCCAGCAGCCCCACGACATTGGGTGGTGAAAAACTGTTTTTT. Amino acids: CASSPTTLGGEKLFF. This chain joins TRBV5-1 and TRBJ1-4; unclear D gene. This CDR3 comprises 15 residues. The germline V and J ends were trimmed by 4 bases and 7 bases, with 17 bases remaining between them. Germline V gene data show CDR1 as SGHRS and CDR2 as YFSETQ. The variable domain in full, completed from reference TRBV5-1 and TRBJ1-4, reads KAGVTQTPRYLIKTRGQQVTLSCSPISGHRSVSWYQQTPGQGLQFLFEYFSETQRNKGNFPGRFSGRQFSNSRSEMNVSTLELGDSALYLCASSPTTLGGEKLFFGSGTQLSVL.

This rearrangement joins TRBV15 to TRBJ2-7, with D possibly TRBD2 on 6 matching bases. CDR3 length: 15 amino acids. CDR1 and CDR2 (germline): LNHNV, YYDKDF (reference sequence). The V gene lost 0 bases and the J gene lost 4 bases, with 13 bases spanning the gap. The CDR3 coding sequence is TGTGCCACCAGCAGAGAGGGGGGACCTTCGTACGAGCAGTACTTC. It is translated as CATSREGGPSYEQYF.

In the case of this clone: The sample contains more than one DNA sequence encoding this CDR3. The chain couples TRBV6-5 to TRBJ2-1; TRBD1 aligns across 7 bases. Germline CDR1 is MNHEY and CDR2 is SVGAGI. The CDR3 totals 15 residues. V lost 2 bases, J lost 4 bases, and 5 bases stayed unmatched. The CDR3 DNA reads TGTGCCAGCAGTTACGGCAGGGGGAGTTACAATGAGCAGTTCTTC. Its protein is CASSYGRGSYNEQFF.

In DNA, the CDR3 is TGTGCCAGCAGTTACTCAGACAGGGGTAGCACAGATACGCAGTATTTT. This gives the protein CASSYSDRGSTDTQYF. The rearrangement joins TRBV6-5 to TRBJ2-3, with TRBD1 matching 8 bases. This CDR3 has 16 amino acids. The junction had 2 bases not matched to a gene; V was cut back by 0 bases and J by 0 bases. CDR1 is MNHEY, CDR2 SVGAGI, per germline.

The chain uses TRBV27 and TRBJ2-1, with 9 bases aligning to TRBD2. The CDR3 totals 14 residues. Germline CDR1 reads MNHEY; CDR2 reads SMNVEV (reference sequence). The V segment lost 3 bases and the J segment 7 bases; nucleotides outside the gene matches: 4. CDR3: CASSLRLAANEQFF. CDR3 nucleotide sequence: TGTGCCAGCAGTTTGCGACTAGCGGCAAATGAGCAGTTCTTC.

V gene TRBV19 combines with J gene TRBJ1-1; the D gene is possibly TRBD1 (5 bases). Germline values: CDR1 LNHDA, CDR2 SQIVND (reference sequence). The CDR3 has 16 residues. V lost 5 bases and J 2 bases, leaving 18 bases between the germline ends. DNA of the CDR3: TGTGCCAGTAGTCACAGGCCACAGCGGGACAACACTGAAGCTTTCTTT. This codes for CASSHRPQRDNTEAFF.